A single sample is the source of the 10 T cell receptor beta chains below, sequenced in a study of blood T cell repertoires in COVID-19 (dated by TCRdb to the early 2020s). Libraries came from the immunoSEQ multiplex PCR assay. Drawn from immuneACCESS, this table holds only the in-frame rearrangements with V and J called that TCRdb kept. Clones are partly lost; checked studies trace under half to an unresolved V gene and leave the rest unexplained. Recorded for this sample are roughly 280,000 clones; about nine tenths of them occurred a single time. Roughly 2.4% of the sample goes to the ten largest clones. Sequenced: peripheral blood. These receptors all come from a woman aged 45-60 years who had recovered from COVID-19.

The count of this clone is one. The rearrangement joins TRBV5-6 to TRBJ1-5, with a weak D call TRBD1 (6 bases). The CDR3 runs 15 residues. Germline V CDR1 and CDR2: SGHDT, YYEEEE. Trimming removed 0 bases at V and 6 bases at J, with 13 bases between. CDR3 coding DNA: TGTGCCAGCAGCTTGGCACAGGGTGGGAGTCAGCCCCAGCATTTT. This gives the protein CASSLAQGGSQPQHF.

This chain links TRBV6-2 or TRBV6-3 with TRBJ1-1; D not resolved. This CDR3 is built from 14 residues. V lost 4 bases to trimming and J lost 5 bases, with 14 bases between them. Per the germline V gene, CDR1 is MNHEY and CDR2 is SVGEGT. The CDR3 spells CASSLPIGGTEAFF. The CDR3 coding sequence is TGTGCCAGCAGTTTACCTATCGGCGGGACTGAAGCTTTCTTT.

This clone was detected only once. The CDR3 loop is CASSLRGQGTEAFF. The CDR3 region has the DNA TGCGCCAGCAGCTTGAGGGGGCAAGGGACTGAAGCTTTCTTT. The V call is TRBV5-1, the J call TRBJ1-1; 7 nucleotides align to TRBD1. V trimming: 1 base; J trimming: 5 bases; junction bases outside the gene matches: 5. This CDR3 has 14 residues. CDR1 and CDR2 from the germline V gene are SGHRS and YFSETQ.

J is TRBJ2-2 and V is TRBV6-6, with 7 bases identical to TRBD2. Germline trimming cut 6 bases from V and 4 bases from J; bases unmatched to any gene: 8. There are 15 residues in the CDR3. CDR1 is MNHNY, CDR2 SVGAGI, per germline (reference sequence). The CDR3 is CASSPGLVFTGELFF. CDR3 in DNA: TGTGCCAGCAGCCCCGGACTAGTTTTCACCGGGGAGCTGTTTTTT.

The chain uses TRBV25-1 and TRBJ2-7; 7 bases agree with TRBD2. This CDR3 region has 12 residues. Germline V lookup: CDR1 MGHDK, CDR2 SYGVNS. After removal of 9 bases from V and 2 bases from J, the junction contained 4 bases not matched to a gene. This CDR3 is CASERGPYEQYF. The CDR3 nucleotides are TGTGCCAGTGAGCGGGGCCCCTACGAGCAGTACTTC.

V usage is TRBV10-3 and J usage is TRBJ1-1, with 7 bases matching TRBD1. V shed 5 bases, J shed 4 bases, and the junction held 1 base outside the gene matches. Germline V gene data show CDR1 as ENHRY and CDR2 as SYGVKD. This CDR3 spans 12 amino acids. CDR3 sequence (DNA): TGTGCCATCAGTTCAGGGGGCACTGAAGCTTTCTTT. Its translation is CAISSGGTEAFF.

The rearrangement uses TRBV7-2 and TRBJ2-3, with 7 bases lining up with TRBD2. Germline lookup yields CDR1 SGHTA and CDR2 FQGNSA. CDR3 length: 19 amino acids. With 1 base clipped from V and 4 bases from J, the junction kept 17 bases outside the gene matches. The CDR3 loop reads CASSLGPPGGRSKSDTQYF. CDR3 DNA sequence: TGTGCCAGCAGCTTAGGCCCACCCGGGGGGAGGAGTAAGTCAGATACGCAGTATTTT.

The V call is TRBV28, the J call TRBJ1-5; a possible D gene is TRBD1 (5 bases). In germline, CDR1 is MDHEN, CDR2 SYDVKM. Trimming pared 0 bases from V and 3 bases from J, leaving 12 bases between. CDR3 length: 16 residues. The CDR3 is CASSLWTVSSNQPQHF. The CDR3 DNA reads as TGTGCCAGCAGTTTATGGACAGTTAGTTCCAATCAGCCCCAGCATTTT.

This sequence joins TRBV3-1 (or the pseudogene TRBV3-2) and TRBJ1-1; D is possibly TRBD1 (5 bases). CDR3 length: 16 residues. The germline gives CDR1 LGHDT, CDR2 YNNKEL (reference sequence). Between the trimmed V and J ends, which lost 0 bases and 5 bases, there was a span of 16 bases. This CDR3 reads CASSQEGGQGETEAFF. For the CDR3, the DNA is TGTGCCAGCAGCCAAGAAGGTGGGCAGGGTGAAACTGAAGCTTTCTTT.

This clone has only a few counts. CDR3 in amino acids: CASTSGGDIQYF. DNA of the CDR3: TGCGCCAGCACTAGCGGGGGTGACATTCAGTACTTC. This chain joins TRBV10-2 and TRBJ2-4; TRBD2 matches 10 bases. Trimming took 7 bases from V and 8 from J; bases not matched to a gene: 2. The CDR3 loop spans 12 amino acids. The germline CDR1 and CDR2 sequences are WSHSY and SAAADI.